This T cell receptor (beta chain) was obtained from a study of T cell repertoires in cytomegalovirus infection. In the study overall: Recently described HLA-C-restricted plus well-studied HLA-B-restricted CMV epitopes were used.

Of note for this clonotype: Its specificity is not known.

MiXCR, applied by TCRdb to the reads, yields one record per CDR3 protein. The repertoire holds about 27,000 distinct CDR3 sequences, around 20% seen once, with roughly 80% in the top ten. V was clipped by 6 bases and J by 3 bases; unmatched bases: 6. The CDR3 has 14 amino acids. The germline CDR1 and CDR2 sequences are MNHEY and SVGAGI. Sequenced here: CD8+ T cells from cultured PBMCs, sampled from culture after CMV antigen stimulation. The receptor was isolated from a human donor in good health (CMV status not recorded). Some clones in this sample may be carry-over from other donors' samples. The chain uses TRBV6-5 and TRBJ1-2, with 8 bases aligning to TRBD1. The CDR3 sequence is CASRGTGNDYGYTF. CDR3 nucleotide sequence: TGTGCCAGCAGAGGGACAGGTAACGACTATGGCTACACCTTC.